This T cell receptor beta chain was retrieved from a study of Ad26.COV2.S vaccination and SARS-CoV-2 variants. As for the study in general: Into the muscle, Ad26.COV2.S was dosed once or twice, 56 days apart.

The data were produced by immunoSEQ multiplex PCR, yet TCRdb's version contains in-frame clones alone and is incomplete. The sample lists about 350,000 clones, about 85% occurring once. Regarding treatment: some 19 received Ad26.COV2.S at low or high dose, single or two shots; several received placebo; per-sample allocation not given. Sampling happened 63 days after the first vaccine or placebo injection. Ad26 vector vaccine expressed Wuhan-strain SARS-CoV-2 spike. The source is a person aged 18-65 years who received the Ad26.COV2.S COVID-19 vaccine or a placebo. The sample here was peripheral blood, taken in a trial of Ad26.COV2.S vaccine versus placebo.

CDR3 protein: CAWSVLSRGPYEQYF. The CDR3 bases are TGTGCCTGGAGTGTCCTGTCGCGTGGTCCCTACGAGCAGTACTTC. The chain uses TRBV30 and TRBJ2-7; D is unclear. CDR1 GTSNPN and CDR2 SVGIG come from the germline V gene (reference sequence). The V end lost 0 bases, the J end lost 2 bases, and 14 bases lay between the germline ends. The CDR3 sequence is 15 residues long. The full variable domain, with the rest looked up from reference TRBV30 and TRBJ2-7, is SQTIHQWPATLVQPVGSPLSLECTVEGTSNPNLYWYRQAAGRGLQLLFYSVGIGQISSEVPQNLSASRPQDRQFILSSKKLLLSDSGFYLCAWSVLSRGPYEQYFGPGTRLTVT.